The 29 T cell receptor beta chains below come from one sample, sequenced in a study of blood T cells in healthy people across ages. The authors ran a second PCR of about 7 to 11 cycles using a sample-barcoded 5' primer and a J-beta primer mix. TCRdb used MiXCR to reprocess the 5' RACE reads, holding one entry per CDR3 protein. The table lists 800,000 or so distinct CDR3 sequences, roughly 25% of them singletons. A further study also used this sample, focusing on T cells of mothers and their children.

Sample: blood. The receptor source for this set is a boy aged 10-17 years in good health.

The chain combines TRBV15 with TRBJ2-1, with TRBD2 matching over 13 bases. The end of the DNA fits TRBJ2-5 better, so the J call may be wrong. Germline CDR1 is LNHNV and CDR2 is YYDKDF (reference sequence). The CDR3 runs to 19 residues. As DNA, the CDR3 is TGTGCCACCAGCAGAGATGGACTAGCGGGGGTACCAGAGTGGGAGACCCAGTACTTC. This gives the protein CATSRDGLAGVPEWETQYF.

The CDR3 nucleotides are TGTGCCAGCAGCTTGGACGTCCGCACAGATACGCAGTATTTT. Translating it yields CASSLDVRTDTQYF. The chain carries TRBV5-6 and TRBJ2-3; D remains ambiguous. The CDR3 is made up of 14 amino acids. Germline-derived CDR1 and CDR2 are SGHDT and YYEEEE. V lost 0 bases, J lost 1 base, and 6 bases lay in between.

This clonotype has just a few counts. The chain joins TRBV7-9 to TRBJ2-3; a possible D gene is TRBD1 (6 bases). Germline values: CDR1 SEHNR, CDR2 FQNEAQ (reference sequence). The ends were cut back, 1 base at V and 6 bases at J, with 14 bases in the middle. This CDR3 is 15 amino acids long. The CDR3 loop is CASSLGEGGMDTQYF. The CDR3 region has the DNA TGTGCCAGCAGCTTAGGGGAAGGGGGAATGGATACGCAGTATTTT.

This clonotype has just a few counts. The chain couples TRBV3-1 to TRBJ1-6; D is ambiguous. Germline CDR1 is LGHDT and CDR2 is YNNKEL (reference sequence). Trimming removed 0 bases at V and 9 bases at J, with 12 bases between. This CDR3 spans 15 amino acids. In DNA, the CDR3 is TGTGCCAGCAGCCAAGATCATGGGGTCGGTTCACCCCTCCACTTT. Translated: CASSQDHGVGSPLHF.

This clonotype was seen a few times. The chain carries TRBV7-8 and TRBJ2-7; 7 nucleotides agree with TRBD1. CDR1 SGHVS and CDR2 FQNEAQ come from the germline V gene. With 5 bases clipped from V and 5 bases from J, the junction kept 12 bases outside the gene matches. This CDR3 spans 15 amino acids. The CDR3 here is CASSDPVVGQNEQYF. DNA for the CDR3: TGTGCCAGCAGCGACCCCGTTGTGGGACAGAACGAGCAGTACTTC.

This chain connects TRBV5-1 to TRBJ1-1; D remains ambiguous. Per the germline V gene, CDR1 is SGHRS and CDR2 is YFSETQ. This CDR3 is 14 amino acids long. Trimming left V 2 bases short and J 4 bases short, with 12 bases between. CDR3: CASSLELLSTEAFF. The CDR3 coding sequence is TGCGCCAGCAGCTTAGAGCTTCTGAGCACTGAAGCTTTCTTT.

The J gene is TRBJ2-1, the V gene TRBV7-9; either TRBD1 or TRBD2 may fit D (5 bases each). Trimming stripped 4 bases from V and 4 bases from J, with 17 bases between. Germline V CDR1 and CDR2: SEHNR, FQNEAQ (reference sequence). The CDR3 is 16 amino acids. The CDR3 DNA reads TGTGCCAGCAGCTGGGACGTGGGGGTTGGGTACAATGAGCAGTTCTTC. Its translation: CASSWDVGVGYNEQFF.

The genes are TRBV29-1 and TRBJ2-6; no clear D. CDR3 length: 15 residues. CDR1 and CDR2 (germline): SQVTM, ANQGSEA. The V gene lost 1 base and the J gene lost 0 bases, with 7 bases spanning the gap. Written as DNA, the CDR3 is TGCAGCGTTGAAGTTGTGGGCTCTGGGGCCAACGTCCTGACTTTC. This encodes CSVEVVGSGANVLTF.

The chain has TRBV30 and TRBJ2-4, with 7 bases lining up with TRBD1. The CDR3 consists of 13 residues. Germline V gene data show CDR1 as GTSNPN and CDR2 as SVGIG (reference sequence). V shed 5 bases, J shed 8 bases, and the junction held 9 bases outside the gene matches. CDR3 loop: CAWGRQGLDIQYF. The CDR3 nucleotides read TGTGCCTGGGGCAGACAGGGATTGGACATTCAGTACTTC.

The V gene is TRBV27, the J gene TRBJ2-5; TRBD2 might be the D (5 bases). The germline V gene has CDR1 MNHEY and CDR2 SMNVEV (reference sequence). The ends were cut back, 3 bases at V and 1 base at J, with 9 bases in the middle. CDR3 length: 14 residues. CDR3 in amino acids: CASSFGKTQETQYF. As DNA, the CDR3 is TGTGCCAGCAGTTTCGGGAAAACCCAAGAGACCCAGTACTTC.

This clonotype occurred a few times. The gene calls are TRBV27 and TRBJ1-2, with a tentative D call TRBD1 (5 bases). This CDR3 comprises 13 residues. V shed 3 bases and J shed 6 bases, with 11 bases lying between them. In germline, CDR1 is MNHEY, CDR2 SMNVEV (reference sequence). The CDR3 sequence: CASSLIGDDGYTF. The DNA of the CDR3 is TGTGCCAGCAGTTTGATAGGGGATGATGGCTACACCTTC.

The chain links TRBV7-2 to TRBJ1-2; the D is unclear. CDR3 length equals 13 residues. Looked up from germline, CDR1 is SGHTA and CDR2 is FQGNSA. V lost 4 bases to trimming and J lost 4 bases, with 10 bases between them. CDR3 sequence reads: CASSSRHPYGYTF. The CDR3 DNA is TGTGCCAGCAGCTCCCGACACCCCTATGGCTACACCTTC. The full variable domain, completed using reference TRBV7-2 and TRBJ1-2, is GAGVSQSPSNKVTEKGKDVELRCDPISGHTALYWYRQSLGQGLEFLIYFQGNSAPDKSGLPSDRFSAERTGGSVSTLTIQRTQQEDSAVYLCASSSRHPYGYTFGSGTRLTVV.

The genes are TRBV4-3 and TRBJ2-7; possible D gene TRBD1, 5 bases. CDR3 size: 14 residues. Germline loops: CDR1 LGHNA, CDR2 YSLEER. V gave up 1 base and J gave up 6 bases, with 13 bases separating them. CDR3 DNA sequence: TGCGCCAGCAGCCAAGTAGGTGGGGCTCCCGAGCAGTACTTC. It yields the protein CASSQVGGAPEQYF.

This clonotype was seen repeatedly, ten times or more. The chain has TRBV18 and TRBJ2-5; D is undetermined. The V gene lost 3 bases and the J gene lost 5 bases, with 10 bases spanning the gap. Germline V gene sequence: CDR1 KGHSH, CDR2 LQKENI. There are 13 residues in the CDR3. The CDR3 bases are TGTGCCAGCTCACCGTGGCCCGGGGAGACCCAGTACTTC. Protein sequence: CASSPWPGETQYF.

The CDR3 reads CSAEGGTSTDTQYF. The CDR3 DNA reads as TGCAGTGCCGAGGGGGGGACGAGCACAGATACGCAGTATTTT. V is TRBV20-1 and J is TRBJ2-3, with TRBD2 as a possible D gene (7 bases). The germline CDR1 and CDR2 sequences are DFQATT and SNEGSKA (reference sequence). With 6 bases removed from V and 0 bases from J, the gap between germline ends came to 13 bases. CDR3 length equals 14 residues.

The rearrangement joins TRBV7-2 to TRBJ2-2; a possible D gene is TRBD2 (5 bases). Between the trimmed V and J ends, which lost 0 bases and 5 bases, there was a span of 7 bases. The CDR3 contains 14 residues. Germline V gene sequence: CDR1 SGHTA, CDR2 FQGNSA. The CDR3 region has the DNA TGTGCCAGCAGCTTAGCGAGGGATACCGGGGAGCTGTTTTTT. Translated, it gives CASSLARDTGELFF.

The chain recombines TRBV12-3 or TRBV12-4 with TRBJ1-4; no definite D call. V was shortened by 10 bases and J by 8 bases, with 23 bases between the two germline ends. The CDR3 extends over 15 amino acids. CDR3 sequence reads: CATQNYLNPGEKLFF. CDR3 DNA: TGTGCCACCCAGAATTACCTGAACCCGGGAGAAAAACTGTTTTTT.

This clonotype was seen a handful of times. This sequence joins TRBV20-1 and TRBJ1-2; D remains unclear. Germline loops: CDR1 DFQATT, CDR2 SNEGSKA (reference sequence). This CDR3 contains 12 residues. V was pared by 7 bases and J by 0 bases, with 9 bases between. The CDR3, as DNA: TGCAGTGGGGCAGCGACTAACTATGGCTACACCTTC. It encodes CSGAATNYGYTF.

V is TRBV3-1 and J is TRBJ2-7, with D possibly TRBD2 on 6 matching bases. The ends were cut back, 4 bases at V and 2 bases at J, with 15 bases in the middle. Germline-derived CDR1 and CDR2 are LGHDT and YNNKEL (reference sequence). This CDR3 has 15 residues. The CDR3 nucleotides read TGTGCCAGCAGCCCCCAGTGGGACTCGACCTACGAGCAGTACTTC. It encodes CASSPQWDSTYEQYF.

This clonotype was seen at least ten times. This chain links TRBV28 with TRBJ2-6; 10 nucleotides match TRBD1. This CDR3 region has 19 residues. The germline gives CDR1 MDHEN, CDR2 SYDVKM. Germline trimming cut 3 bases from V and 2 bases from J; bases unmatched to any gene: 10. CDR3 nucleotide sequence: TGTGCCAGCAGTTTCCGGGACAGGGGACTAATGCCTGGGGCCAACGTCCTGACTTTC. It codes for CASSFRDRGLMPGANVLTF.

This clonotype turned up a few times. The chain employs TRBV12-3 or TRBV12-4 and TRBJ1-3; D unresolved. Trimming removed 3 bases at V and 0 bases at J, with 9 bases between. CDR3 length: 15 residues. CDR3 coding DNA: TGTGCCAGCAGTTTGACGGTCGCCTCTGGAAACACCATATATTTT. Its protein is CASSLTVASGNTIYF.

This rearrangement joins TRBV9 to TRBJ1-3; 9 nucleotides line up with TRBD1. V was pared by 1 base and J by 3 bases, with 2 bases of the junction left unmatched. Germline assignment: CDR1 SGDLS and CDR2 YYNGEE. The CDR3 length is 15 residues. The CDR3 loop reads CASSVTGGGGNTIYF. In nucleotides, the CDR3 is TGTGCCAGCAGCGTAACAGGGGGCGGTGGAAACACCATATATTTT.

The genes are TRBV20-1 and TRBJ2-1; D not resolved. CDR1 DFQATT and CDR2 SNEGSKA come from the germline V gene (reference sequence). The CDR3 runs 9 residues. The CDR3 is CRPDNEQFF. CDR3 DNA sequence: TGCCGCCCGGATAATGAGCAGTTCTTC.

The chain is built from TRBV5-1 and TRBJ1-1, with D uncertain. The CDR3 loop spans 15 amino acids. Trimming removed 4 bases at V and 4 bases at J, with 17 bases between. Germline V lookup: CDR1 SGHRS, CDR2 YFSETQ. The CDR3 is CASSPVLGIITEAFF. The CDR3 region has the DNA TGCGCCAGCAGCCCGGTTTTGGGTATTATCACTGAAGCTTTCTTT. The variable domain in full, with the rest retrieved from reference TRBV5-1 and TRBJ1-1, is KAGVTQTPRYLIKTRGQQVTLSCSPISGHRSVSWYQQTPGQGLQFLFEYFSETQRNKGNFPGRFSGRQFSNSRSEMNVSTLELGDSALYLCASSPVLGIITEAFFGQGTRLTVV.

J is TRBJ2-3 and V is TRBV6-6, with D maybe TRBD2 (7 bases). CDR3 length: 15 amino acids. Trimming took 2 bases from V and 8 from J, leaving 17 bases between them. Germline CDR1 is MNHNY and CDR2 is SVGAGI (reference sequence). The CDR3 is CASSYQEGGRATQYF. CDR3 DNA: TGTGCCAGCAGTTACCAGGAGGGGGGGCGAGCTACGCAGTATTTT.

The CDR3 region has the DNA TGTGCCAGCAGCCCGGGGCAGGGCTCAAAGAGCTCCTACGAGCAGTACTTC. Translating gives CASSPGQGSKSSYEQYF. The chain couples TRBV7-9 to TRBJ2-7; perhaps D is TRBD1 or TRBD2 (5 bases each). Trimming stripped 5 bases from V and 0 bases from J, with 20 bases between. CDR3 size: 17 residues. Germline V gene sequence: CDR1 SEHNR, CDR2 FQNEAQ (reference sequence). Combining the CDR3 with reference TRBV7-9 and TRBJ2-7 gives the whole variable domain DTGVSQNPRHKITKRGQNVTFRCDPISEHNRLYWYRQTLGQGPEFLTYFQNEAQLEKSRLLSDRFSAERPKGSFSTLEIQRTEQGDSAMYLCASSPGQGSKSSYEQYFGPGTRLTVT.

In DNA, the CDR3 is TGTGCCAGCACCGCCGGGACGGACAACTACGAGCAGTACTTC. This translates into CASTAGTDNYEQYF. J is TRBJ2-7 and V is TRBV7-9; possibly TRBD1 or TRBD2 for D (5 bases each). From germline, CDR1 is SEHNR and CDR2 FQNEAQ (reference sequence). The V end lost 7 bases, the J end lost 3 bases, and 16 bases lay between the germline ends. The CDR3 loop spans 14 amino acids.

CDR3 nucleotides: TGTGCCAGCAGTTCGGGACTTCACTATGGCTACACCTTC. It encodes CASSSGLHYGYTF. J is TRBJ1-2 and V is TRBV28; tentative D call: TRBD1 (5 bases). The CDR3 covers 13 residues. Germline V lookup: CDR1 MDHEN, CDR2 SYDVKM. Trimming shortened V by 4 bases and J by 3 bases, and 9 bases separated the two germline ends.

This clonotype came up a few times. The J gene is TRBJ2-1, the V gene TRBV9; 8 nucleotides agree with TRBD2. The CDR3 is 14 amino acids. Germline CDR1 SGDLS, CDR2 YYNGEE. With 4 bases clipped from V and 8 bases from J, the junction kept 8 bases outside the gene matches. The CDR3 loop is CASSHKRGWDEQFF. The CDR3 bases are TGTGCCAGCAGCCATAAGCGGGGGTGGGATGAGCAGTTCTTC.